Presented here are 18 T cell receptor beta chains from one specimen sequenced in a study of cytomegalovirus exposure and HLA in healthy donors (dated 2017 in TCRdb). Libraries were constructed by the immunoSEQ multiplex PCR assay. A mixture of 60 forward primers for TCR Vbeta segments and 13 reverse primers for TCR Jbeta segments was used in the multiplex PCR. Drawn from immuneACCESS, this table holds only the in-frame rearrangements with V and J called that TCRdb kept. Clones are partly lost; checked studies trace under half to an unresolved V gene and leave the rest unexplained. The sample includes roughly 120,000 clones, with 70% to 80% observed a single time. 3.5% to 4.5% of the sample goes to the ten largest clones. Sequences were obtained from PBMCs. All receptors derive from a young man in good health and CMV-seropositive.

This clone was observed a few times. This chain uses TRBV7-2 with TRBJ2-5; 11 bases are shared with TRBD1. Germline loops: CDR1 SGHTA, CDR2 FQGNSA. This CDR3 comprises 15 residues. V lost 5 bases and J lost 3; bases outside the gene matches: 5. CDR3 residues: CASSPRTGGEETQYF. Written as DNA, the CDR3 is TGTGCCAGCAGCCCCCGGACAGGGGGCGAAGAGACCCAGTACTTC.

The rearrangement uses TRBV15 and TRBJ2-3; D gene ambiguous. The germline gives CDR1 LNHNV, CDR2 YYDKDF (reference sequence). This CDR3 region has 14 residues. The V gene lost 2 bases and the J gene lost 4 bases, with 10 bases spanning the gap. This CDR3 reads CATSRSRLADTQYF. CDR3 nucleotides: TGTGCCACCAGCAGATCCCGTCTAGCAGATACGCAGTATTTT.

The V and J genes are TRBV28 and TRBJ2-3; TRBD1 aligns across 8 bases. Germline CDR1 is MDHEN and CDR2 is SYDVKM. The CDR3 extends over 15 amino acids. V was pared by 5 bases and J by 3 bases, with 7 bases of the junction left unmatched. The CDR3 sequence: CASSATGGYTDTQYF. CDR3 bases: TGTGCCAGCAGTGCCACAGGGGGGTATACAGATACGCAGTATTTT.

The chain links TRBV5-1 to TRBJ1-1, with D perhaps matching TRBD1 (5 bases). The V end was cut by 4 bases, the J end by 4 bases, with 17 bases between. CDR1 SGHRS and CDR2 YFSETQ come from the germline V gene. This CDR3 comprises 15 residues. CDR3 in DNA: TGCGCCAGCAGCCTGCCGGGGGTGGGGGGCACTGAAGCTTTCTTT. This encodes CASSLPGVGGTEAFF.

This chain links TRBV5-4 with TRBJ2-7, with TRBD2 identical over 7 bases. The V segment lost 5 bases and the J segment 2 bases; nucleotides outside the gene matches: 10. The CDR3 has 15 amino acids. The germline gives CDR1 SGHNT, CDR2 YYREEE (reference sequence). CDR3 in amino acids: CASSLTSAAPYEQYF. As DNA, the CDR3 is TGTGCCAGCAGTCTCACTAGCGCCGCCCCCTACGAGCAGTACTTC.

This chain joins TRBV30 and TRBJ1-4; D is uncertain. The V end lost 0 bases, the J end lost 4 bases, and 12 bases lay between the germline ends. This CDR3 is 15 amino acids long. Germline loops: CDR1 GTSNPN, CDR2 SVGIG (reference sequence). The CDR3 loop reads CAWSVHSEVNEKLFF. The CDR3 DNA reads TGTGCCTGGAGTGTACACTCCGAGGTTAATGAAAAACTGTTTTTT.

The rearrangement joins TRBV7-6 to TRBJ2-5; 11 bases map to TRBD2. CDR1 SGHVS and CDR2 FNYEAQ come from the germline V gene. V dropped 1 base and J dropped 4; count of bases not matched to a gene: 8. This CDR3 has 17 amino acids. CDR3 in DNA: TGTGCCAGCAGCTTAGTCCTAGCGGGAGGAGGGTTAGAGACCCAGTACTTC. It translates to CASSLVLAGGGLETQYF.

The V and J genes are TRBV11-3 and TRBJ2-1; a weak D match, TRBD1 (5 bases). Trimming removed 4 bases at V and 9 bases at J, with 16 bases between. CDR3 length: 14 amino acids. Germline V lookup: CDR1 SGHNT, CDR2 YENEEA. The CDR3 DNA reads TGTGCCAGCAGCTCCTCTACAGGCCGCGGTGAGCAGTTCTTC. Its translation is CASSSSTGRGEQFF.

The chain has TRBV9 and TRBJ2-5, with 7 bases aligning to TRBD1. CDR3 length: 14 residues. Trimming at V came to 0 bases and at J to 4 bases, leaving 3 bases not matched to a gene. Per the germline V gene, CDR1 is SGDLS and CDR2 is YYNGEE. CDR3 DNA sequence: TGTGCCAGCAGCGTAGACCAGGGGGTAGAGACCCAGTACTTC. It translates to CASSVDQGVETQYF.

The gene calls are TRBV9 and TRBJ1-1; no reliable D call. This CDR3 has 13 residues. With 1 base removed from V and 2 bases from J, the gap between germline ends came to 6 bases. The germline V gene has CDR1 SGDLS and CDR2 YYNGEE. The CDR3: CASSVNRNTEAFF. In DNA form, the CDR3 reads TGTGCCAGCAGCGTAAACAGAAACACTGAAGCTTTCTTT.

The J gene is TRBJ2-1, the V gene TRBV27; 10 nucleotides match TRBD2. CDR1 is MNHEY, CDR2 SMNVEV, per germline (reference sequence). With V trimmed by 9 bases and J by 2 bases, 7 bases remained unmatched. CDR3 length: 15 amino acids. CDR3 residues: CARRSGRIPYNEQFF. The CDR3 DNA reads TGTGCCAGACGTAGCGGGAGGATTCCCTACAATGAGCAGTTCTTC.

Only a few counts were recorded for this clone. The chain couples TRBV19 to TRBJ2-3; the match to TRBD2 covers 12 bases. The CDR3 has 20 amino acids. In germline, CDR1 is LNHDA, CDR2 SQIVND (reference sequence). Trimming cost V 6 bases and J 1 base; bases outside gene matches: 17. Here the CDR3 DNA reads TGTGCCAGTAGAGGCAGCGGGTGGCTAGCGGGGGGGCAAGGCACAGATACGCAGTATTTT. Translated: CASRGSGWLAGGQGTDTQYF.

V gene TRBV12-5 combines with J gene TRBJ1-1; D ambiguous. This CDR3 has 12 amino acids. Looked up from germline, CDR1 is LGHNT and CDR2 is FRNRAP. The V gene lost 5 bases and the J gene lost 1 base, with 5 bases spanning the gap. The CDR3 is CASGPWNTEAFF. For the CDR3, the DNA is TGTGCTAGTGGTCCCTGGAACACTGAAGCTTTCTTT.

CDR3 in DNA: TGCAGCGTTGAAGTACAGGGAAATCAGCCCCAGCATTTT. It specifies CSVEVQGNQPQHF. This chain joins TRBV29-1 and TRBJ1-5, with a possible D match to TRBD1 (6 bases). This CDR3 has 13 residues. The germline V gene encodes CDR1 SQVTM and CDR2 ANQGSEA. The V end lost 1 base, the J end lost 4 bases, and 8 bases lay between the germline ends.

The chain's CDR3 is CASEGQGKDRTIYF. Written as DNA, the CDR3 is TGTGCCAGCGAGGGACAGGGAAAGGACAGGACCATATATTTT. The rearrangement joins TRBV19 to TRBJ1-3; 9 nucleotides align to TRBD1. Germline V lookup: CDR1 LNHDA, CDR2 SQIVND (reference sequence). This CDR3 has 14 amino acids. Trimming took 9 bases from V and 10 from J; bases not matched to a gene: 13.

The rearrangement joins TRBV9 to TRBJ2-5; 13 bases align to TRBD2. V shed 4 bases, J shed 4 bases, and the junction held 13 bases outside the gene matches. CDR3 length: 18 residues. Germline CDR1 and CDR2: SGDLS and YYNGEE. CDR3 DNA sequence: TGTGCCAGCAGCTCAGGGACTAGCGGGACACCCCAGCGAGAGACCCAGTACTTC. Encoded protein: CASSSGTSGTPQRETQYF.

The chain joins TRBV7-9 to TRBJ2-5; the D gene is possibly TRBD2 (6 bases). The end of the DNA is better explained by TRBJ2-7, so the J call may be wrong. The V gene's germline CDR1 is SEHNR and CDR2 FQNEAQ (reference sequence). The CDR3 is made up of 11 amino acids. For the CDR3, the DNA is TGTGCCAGCAGGTGGGGAGGCGAGCAGTACTTC. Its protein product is CASRWGGEQYF.

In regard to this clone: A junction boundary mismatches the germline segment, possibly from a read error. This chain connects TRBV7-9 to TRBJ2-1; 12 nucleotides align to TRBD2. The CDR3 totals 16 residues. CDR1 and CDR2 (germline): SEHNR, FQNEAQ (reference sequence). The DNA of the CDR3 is TGTTCCAGCAGCAGTGGACCTAGCGGGGGGGCGGATGAGCAGTTCTTC. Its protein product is CSSSSGPSGGADEQFF.